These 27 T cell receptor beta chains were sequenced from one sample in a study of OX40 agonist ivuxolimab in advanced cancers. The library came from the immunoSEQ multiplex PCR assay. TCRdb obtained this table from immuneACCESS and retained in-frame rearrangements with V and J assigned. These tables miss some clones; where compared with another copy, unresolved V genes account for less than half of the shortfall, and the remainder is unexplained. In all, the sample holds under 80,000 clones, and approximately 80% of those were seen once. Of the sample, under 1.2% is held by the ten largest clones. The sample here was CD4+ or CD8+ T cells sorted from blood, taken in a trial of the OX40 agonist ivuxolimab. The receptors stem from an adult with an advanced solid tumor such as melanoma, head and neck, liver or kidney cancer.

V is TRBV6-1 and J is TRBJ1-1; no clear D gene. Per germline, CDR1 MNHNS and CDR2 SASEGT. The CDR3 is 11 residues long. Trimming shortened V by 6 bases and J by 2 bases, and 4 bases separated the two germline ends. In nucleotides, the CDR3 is TGTGCCAGCAGAATAAACACTGAAGCTTTCTTT. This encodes CASRINTEAFF.

This chain's CDR3 is CASSYQNPKELFF. In DNA, the CDR3 is TGTGCCAGCAGTTACCAAAACCCTAAGGAACTGTTTTTT. The V gene is TRBV6-5, the J gene TRBJ1-4, with D unclear. This CDR3 contains 13 residues. V lost 2 bases to trimming and J lost 12 bases, with 13 bases between them. CDR1 is MNHEY, CDR2 SVGAGI, per germline.

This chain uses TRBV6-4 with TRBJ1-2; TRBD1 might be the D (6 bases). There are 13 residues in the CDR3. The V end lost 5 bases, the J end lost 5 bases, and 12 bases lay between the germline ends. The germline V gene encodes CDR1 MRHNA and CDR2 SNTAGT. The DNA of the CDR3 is TGTGCCAGCAGTAAGGGGGGCGCGTATGGCTACACCTTC. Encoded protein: CASSKGGAYGYTF.

The CDR3 DNA reads TGTGCCAGCAGCTTACCCGGGAGCAGGGGGCCCTACAATGAGCAGTTCTTC. Translating it yields CASSLPGSRGPYNEQFF. The genes are TRBV11-1 and TRBJ2-1; 8 nucleotides line up with TRBD1. Germline V gene data show CDR1 as SGHAT and CDR2 as FQDESV (reference sequence). The CDR3 totals 17 residues. V shed 2 bases and J 2 bases; nucleotides not matched to a gene: 8.

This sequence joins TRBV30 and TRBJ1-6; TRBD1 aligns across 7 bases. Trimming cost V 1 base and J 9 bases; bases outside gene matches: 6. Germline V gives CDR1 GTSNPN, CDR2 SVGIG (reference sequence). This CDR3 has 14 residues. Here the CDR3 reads CAWSAGQLLSPLHF. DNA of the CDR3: TGTGCCTGGAGTGCGGGACAGCTACTTTCACCCCTCCACTTT.

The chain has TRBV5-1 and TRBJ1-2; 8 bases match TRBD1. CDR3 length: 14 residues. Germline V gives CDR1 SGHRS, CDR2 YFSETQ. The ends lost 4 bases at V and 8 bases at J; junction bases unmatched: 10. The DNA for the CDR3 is TGCGCCAGCAGCCTGGGACAGGACTTTAACGGCTACACCTTC. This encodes CASSLGQDFNGYTF.

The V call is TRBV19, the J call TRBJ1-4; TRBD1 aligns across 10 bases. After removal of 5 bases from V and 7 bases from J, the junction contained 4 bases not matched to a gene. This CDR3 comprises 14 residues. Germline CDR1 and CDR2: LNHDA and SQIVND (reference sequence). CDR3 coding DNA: TGTGCCAGTAGTGCGGGACAGGGGAGTGAAAAACTGTTTTTT. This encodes CASSAGQGSEKLFF.

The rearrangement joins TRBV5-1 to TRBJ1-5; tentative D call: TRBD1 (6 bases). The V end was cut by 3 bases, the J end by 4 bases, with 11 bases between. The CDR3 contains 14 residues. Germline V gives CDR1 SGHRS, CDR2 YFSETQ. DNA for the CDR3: TGCGCCAGCAGCTCGGACAGCGCAAATCAGCCCCAGCATTTT. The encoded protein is CASSSDSANQPQHF.

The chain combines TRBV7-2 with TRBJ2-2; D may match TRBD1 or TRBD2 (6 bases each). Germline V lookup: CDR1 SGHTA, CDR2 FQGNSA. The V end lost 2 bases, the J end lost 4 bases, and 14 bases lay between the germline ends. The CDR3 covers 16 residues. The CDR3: CASSLSGATVTGELFF. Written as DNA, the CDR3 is TGTGCCAGCAGCTTATCGGGGGCAACGGTCACCGGGGAGCTGTTTTTT.

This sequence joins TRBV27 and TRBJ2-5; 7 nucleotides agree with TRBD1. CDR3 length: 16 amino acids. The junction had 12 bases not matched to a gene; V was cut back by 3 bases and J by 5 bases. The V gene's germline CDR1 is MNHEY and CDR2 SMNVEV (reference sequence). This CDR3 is CASSFRQGVTGETQYF. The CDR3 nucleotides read TGTGCCAGCAGTTTCCGGCAGGGGGTGACTGGGGAGACCCAGTACTTC.

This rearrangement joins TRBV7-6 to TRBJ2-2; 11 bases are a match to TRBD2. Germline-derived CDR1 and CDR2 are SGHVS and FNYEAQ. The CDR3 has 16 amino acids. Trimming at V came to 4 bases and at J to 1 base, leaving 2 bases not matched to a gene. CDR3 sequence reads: CASSSLAGENTGELFF. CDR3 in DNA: TGTGCCAGCAGCTCACTAGCGGGGGAGAACACCGGGGAGCTGTTTTTT.

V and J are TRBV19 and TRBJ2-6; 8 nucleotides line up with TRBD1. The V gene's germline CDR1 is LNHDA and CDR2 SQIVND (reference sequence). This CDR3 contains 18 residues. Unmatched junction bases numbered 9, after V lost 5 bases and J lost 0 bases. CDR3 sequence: CASSPSGTGLSGANVLTF. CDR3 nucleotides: TGTGCCAGTAGTCCCTCCGGGACAGGACTCTCTGGGGCCAACGTCCTGACTTTC.

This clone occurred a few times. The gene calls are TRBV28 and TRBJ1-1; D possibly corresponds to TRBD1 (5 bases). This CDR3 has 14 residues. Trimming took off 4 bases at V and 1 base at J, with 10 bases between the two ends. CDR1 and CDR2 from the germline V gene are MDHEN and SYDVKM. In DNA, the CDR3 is TGTGCCAGCAGTTCCGGACACCCGAACACTGAAGCTTTCTTT. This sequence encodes CASSSGHPNTEAFF.

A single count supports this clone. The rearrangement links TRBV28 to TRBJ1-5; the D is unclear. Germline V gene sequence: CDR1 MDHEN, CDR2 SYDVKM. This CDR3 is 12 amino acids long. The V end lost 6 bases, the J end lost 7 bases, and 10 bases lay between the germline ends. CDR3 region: CASSEQLQPQHF. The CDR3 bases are TGTGCCAGCAGCGAACAACTCCAGCCCCAGCATTTT.

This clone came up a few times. The DNA of the CDR3 is TGTGCCAGCAGTTATCGGGGGGCGACAGATACGCAGTATTTT. Translated: CASSYRGATDTQYF. This rearrangement joins TRBV27 to TRBJ2-3; perhaps TRBD2 as D (7 bases). The germline gives CDR1 MNHEY, CDR2 SMNVEV (reference sequence). This CDR3 has 14 residues. Between the trimmed V and J ends, which lost 4 bases and 3 bases, there was a span of 11 bases.

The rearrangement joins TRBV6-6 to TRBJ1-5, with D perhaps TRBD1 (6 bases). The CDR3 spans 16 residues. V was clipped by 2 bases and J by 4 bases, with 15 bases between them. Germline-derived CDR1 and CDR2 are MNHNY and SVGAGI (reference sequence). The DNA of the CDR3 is TGTGCCAGCAGTTACGGCAGGGGAGTAACGAATCAGCCCCAGCATTTT. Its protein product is CASSYGRGVTNQPQHF.

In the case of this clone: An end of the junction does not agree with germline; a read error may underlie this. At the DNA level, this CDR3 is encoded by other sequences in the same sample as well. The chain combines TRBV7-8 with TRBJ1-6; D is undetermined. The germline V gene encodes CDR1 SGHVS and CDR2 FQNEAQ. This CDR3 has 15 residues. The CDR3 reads CASSEGSSYNSPLHF. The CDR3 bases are TGTGCCAGCAGCGAAGGGAGCTCCTATAATTCACCCCTCCATTTT.

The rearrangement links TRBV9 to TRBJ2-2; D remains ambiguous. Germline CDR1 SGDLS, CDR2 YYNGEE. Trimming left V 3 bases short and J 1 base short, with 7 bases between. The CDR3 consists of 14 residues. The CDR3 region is CASSGDWNTGELFF. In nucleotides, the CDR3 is TGTGCCAGCAGCGGAGACTGGAACACCGGGGAGCTGTTTTTT. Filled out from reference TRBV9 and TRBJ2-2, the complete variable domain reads DSGVTQTPKHLITATGQRVTLRCSPRSGDLSVYWYQQSLDQGLQFLIQYYNGEERAKGNILERFSAQQFPDLHSELNLSSLELGDSALYFCASSGDWNTGELFFGEGSRLTVL.

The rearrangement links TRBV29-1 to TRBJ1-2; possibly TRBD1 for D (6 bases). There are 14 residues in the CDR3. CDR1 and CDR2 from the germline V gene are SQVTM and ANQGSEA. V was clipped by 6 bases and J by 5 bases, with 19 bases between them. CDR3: CSVGRGRGGYGYTF. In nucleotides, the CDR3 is TGCAGCGTGGGAAGGGGGAGAGGGGGATATGGCTACACCTTC.

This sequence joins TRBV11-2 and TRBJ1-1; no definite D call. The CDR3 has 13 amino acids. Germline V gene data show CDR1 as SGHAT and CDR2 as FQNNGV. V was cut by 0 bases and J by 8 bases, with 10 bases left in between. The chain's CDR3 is CASSLDRWREAFF. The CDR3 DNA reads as TGTGCCAGCAGCTTAGATCGTTGGCGCGAAGCTTTCTTT.

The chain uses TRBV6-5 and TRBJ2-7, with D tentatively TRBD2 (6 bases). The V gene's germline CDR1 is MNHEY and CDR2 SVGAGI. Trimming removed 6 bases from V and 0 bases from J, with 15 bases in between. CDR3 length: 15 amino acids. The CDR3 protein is CASSPIAGRSYEQYF. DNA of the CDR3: TGTGCCAGCAGCCCTATCGCGGGACGCTCCTACGAGCAGTACTTC.

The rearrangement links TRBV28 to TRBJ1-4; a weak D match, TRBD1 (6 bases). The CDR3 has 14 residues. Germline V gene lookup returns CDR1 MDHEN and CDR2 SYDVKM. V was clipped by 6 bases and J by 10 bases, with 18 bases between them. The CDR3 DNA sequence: TGTGCCAGCAGGGCAACAGGGTCCCTCCTAAAACTGTTTTTT. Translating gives CASRATGSLLKLFF.

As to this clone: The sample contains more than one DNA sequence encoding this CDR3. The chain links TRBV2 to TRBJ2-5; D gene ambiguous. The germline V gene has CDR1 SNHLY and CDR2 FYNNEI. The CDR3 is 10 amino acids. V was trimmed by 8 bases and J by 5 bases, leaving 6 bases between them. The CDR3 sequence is CASGEETQYF. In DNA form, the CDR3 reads TGTGCCAGCGGCGAGGAGACCCAGTACTTC.

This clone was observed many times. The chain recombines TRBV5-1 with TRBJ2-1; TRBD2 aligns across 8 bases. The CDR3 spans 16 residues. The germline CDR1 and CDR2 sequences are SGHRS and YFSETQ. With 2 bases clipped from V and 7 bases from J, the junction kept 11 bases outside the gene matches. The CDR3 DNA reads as TGCGCCAGCAGCTTCTCAAGCGGGGGCCTCGGGAATGAGCAGTTCTTC. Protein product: CASSFSSGGLGNEQFF.

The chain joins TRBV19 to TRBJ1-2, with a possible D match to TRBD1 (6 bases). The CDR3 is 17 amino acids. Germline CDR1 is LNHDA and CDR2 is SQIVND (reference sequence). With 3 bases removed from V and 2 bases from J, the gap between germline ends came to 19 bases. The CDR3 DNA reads TGTGCCAGTAGTATTTCTGGGGGCCGGGGAGGAAACTATGGCTACACCTTC. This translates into CASSISGGRGGNYGYTF.

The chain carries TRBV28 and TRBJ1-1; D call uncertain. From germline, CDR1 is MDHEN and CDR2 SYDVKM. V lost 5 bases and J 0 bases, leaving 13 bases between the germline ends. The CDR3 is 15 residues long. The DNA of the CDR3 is TGTGCCAGCAGTCCCTCTATTAGCATGAACACTGAAGCTTTCTTT. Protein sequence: CASSPSISMNTEAFF.

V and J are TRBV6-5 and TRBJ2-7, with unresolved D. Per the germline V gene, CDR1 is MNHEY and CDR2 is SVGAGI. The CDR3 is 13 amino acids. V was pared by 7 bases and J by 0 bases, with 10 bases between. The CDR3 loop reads CASKRQSSYEQYF. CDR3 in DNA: TGTGCCAGCAAGAGGCAGAGCTCCTACGAGCAGTACTTC.